This is a list of T cell receptor beta chains from one sample in a study of regulatory T cells in long-lasting Graves disease. TCRdb re-derived calls from the multiplex PCR reads in MiXCR, one entry per CDR3 protein. The data contain around 460,000 distinct CDR3 sequences, less than 25% of them singletons. The specimen comprised peripheral blood mononuclear cells (PBMCs), sampled when the disease was refractory, from a patient treated with antithyroid drugs. The source is a female donor with Graves disease. Both conserved end residues are part of each CDR3. The order of the fields is V gene, J gene, clone size, D gene, CDR3 protein, CDR3 DNA. A D gene is named only where the DNA matches it firmly. Some rows have no size entry. The others give once, few or many, or a class for an expanded clone.

V gene: TRBV4-3
J gene: TRBJ1-1
clone size: -
D gene: -
CDR3 protein: CASSQEEGAVNTEAFF
CDR3 DNA: TGCGCCAGCAGCCAAGAGGAAGGGGCAGTGAACACTGAAGCTTTCTTT

V gene: TRBV4-2
J gene: TRBJ2-5
clone size: many
D gene: TRBD2
CDR3 protein: CASSPTREGRETQYF
CDR3 DNA: TGTGCCAGCAGCCCCACACGGGAGGGCCGTGAGACCCAGTACTTC

V gene: TRBV3-1
J gene: TRBJ1-4
clone size: many
D gene: -
CDR3 protein: CASSPNWAINEKLFF
CDR3 DNA: TGTGCCAGCAGCCCCAACTGGGCCATTAATGAAAAACTGTTTTTT

V gene: TRBV18
J gene: TRBJ1-1
clone size: -
D gene: -
CDR3 protein: CASSPPGVYTEAFF
CDR3 DNA: TGTGCCAGCTCACCACCAGGGGTGTACACTGAAGCTTTCTTT

V gene: TRBV29-1
J gene: TRBJ1-2
clone size: many
D gene: -
CDR3 protein: CSVEDSNELNYGYTF
CDR3 DNA: TGCAGCGTTGAAGATTCGAACGAGCTAAACTATGGCTACACCTTC

V gene: TRBV11-3
J gene: TRBJ2-1
clone size: -
D gene: -
CDR3 protein: CASSPQARSYNEQFF
CDR3 DNA: TGTGCCAGCAGCCCACAGGCCCGCTCCTACAATGAGCAGTTCTTC

V gene: TRBV12-3/TRBV12-4
J gene: TRBJ2-2
clone size: few
D gene: -
CDR3 protein: CASRPTRGTGELFF
CDR3 DNA: TGTGCCAGCAGGCCTACCAGGGGCACCGGGGAGCTGTTTTTT

V gene: TRBV15
J gene: TRBJ2-7
clone size: many
D gene: TRBD1
CDR3 protein: CATSRDTGTGGEQYF
CDR3 DNA: TGTGCCACCAGCAGGGACACCGGGACAGGGGGCGAGCAGTACTTC

V gene: TRBV7-9
J gene: TRBJ2-7
clone size: -
D gene: -
CDR3 protein: CASSLVSRDSYEQYF
CDR3 DNA: TGTGCCAGCAGCTTAGTAAGTCGGGACTCCTACGAGCAGTACTTC

V gene: TRBV6-1
J gene: TRBJ1-5
clone size: many
D gene: -
CDR3 protein: CASSEWKGQGGQPQHF
CDR3 DNA: TGTGCCAGCAGTGAATGGAAGGGGCAGGGTGGTCAGCCCCAGCATTTT

V gene: TRBV5-1
J gene: TRBJ2-4
clone size: -
D gene: -
CDR3 protein: CASSLDPPSGKNIQYF
CDR3 DNA: TGCGCCAGCAGCCTGGACCCTCCCTCGGGGAAAAACATTCAGTACTTC

V gene: TRBV5-1
J gene: TRBJ2-7
clone size: few
D gene: TRBD1
CDR3 protein: CASSPTGVEQYF
CDR3 DNA: TGCGCCAGCAGCCCGACAGGGGTCGAGCAGTACTTC

V gene: TRBV4-3
J gene: TRBJ1-2
clone size: -
D gene: -
CDR3 protein: CASSQAGAMGGYTF
CDR3 DNA: TGCGCCAGCAGCCAGGCAGGGGCAATGGGCGGCTACACCTTC

V gene: TRBV6-5
J gene: TRBJ2-7
clone size: few
D gene: TRBD1
CDR3 protein: CASSFSTGFVDEQYF
CDR3 DNA: TGTGCCAGCAGTTTTTCGACAGGGTTTGTAGACGAGCAGTACTTC

V gene: TRBV12-3/TRBV12-4
J gene: TRBJ2-7
clone size: few
D gene: TRBD2
CDR3 protein: CANSTGLAFNREQYF
CDR3 DNA: TGTGCCAACAGTACGGGACTAGCGTTTAATCGGGAGCAGTACTTC

V gene: TRBV7-3
J gene: TRBJ2-2
clone size: -
D gene: -
CDR3 protein: CASSRMNTGELFF
CDR3 DNA: TGTGCCAGCAGCCGGATGAACACCGGGGAGCTGTTTTTT

V gene: TRBV7-2
J gene: TRBJ2-7
clone size: -
D gene: -
CDR3 protein: CASSLVAGSEQYF
CDR3 DNA: TGTGCCAGCAGCTTAGTCGCGGGTAGCGAGCAGTACTTC

V gene: TRBV6-1
J gene: TRBJ1-1
clone size: many
D gene: -
CDR3 protein: CASRTWGNTEAFF
CDR3 DNA: TGTGCCAGCAGGACCTGGGGGAACACTGAAGCTTTCTTT

V gene: TRBV7-6
J gene: TRBJ2-5
clone size: -
D gene: TRBD2
CDR3 protein: CASSLAPLAGEETQYF
CDR3 DNA: TGTGCCAGCAGCTTAGCGCCACTAGCGGGGGAGGAGACCCAGTACTTC

V gene: TRBV4-3
J gene: TRBJ2-5
clone size: -
D gene: -
CDR3 protein: CASSQDRRFLERSQETQYF
CDR3 DNA: TGCGCCAGCAGCCAAGATCGGCGGTTCCTCGAGAGGTCACAAGAGACCCAGTACTTC

V gene: TRBV6-1
J gene: TRBJ1-4
clone size: -
D gene: -
CDR3 protein: CASILPTQLNEKLFF
CDR3 DNA: TGTGCCAGCATCCTTCCGACGCAGCTTAATGAAAAACTGTTTTTT

V gene: TRBV28
J gene: TRBJ2-7
clone size: many
D gene: -
CDR3 protein: CASTPSRGLYEQYF
CDR3 DNA: TGTGCCAGCACCCCGAGTCGGGGGCTCTACGAGCAGTACTTC

V gene: TRBV7-2
J gene: TRBJ2-5
clone size: many
D gene: TRBD2
CDR3 protein: CASSPWTSGGTGAQYF
CDR3 DNA: TGTGCCAGCAGCCCCTGGACTAGCGGGGGCACCGGGGCCCAGTACTTC

V gene: TRBV6-5
J gene: TRBJ1-1
clone size: many
D gene: -
CDR3 protein: CASSYAGQAAEAFF
CDR3 DNA: TGTGCCAGCAGTTACGCCGGACAAGCTGCTGAAGCTTTCTTT

V gene: TRBV5-1
J gene: TRBJ2-7
clone size: few
D gene: -
CDR3 protein: CASSLITNGEQYF
CDR3 DNA: TGCGCCAGCAGCTTGATAACAAACGGGGAGCAGTACTTC

V gene: TRBV7-2
J gene: TRBJ1-1
clone size: -
D gene: -
CDR3 protein: CASSQGPWGGAAFF
CDR3 DNA: TGTGCCAGCAGCCAGGGACCCTGGGGGGGGGCAGCTTTCTTT

V gene: TRBV5-5
J gene: TRBJ1-2
clone size: -
D gene: -
CDR3 protein: CASTPGAEAAYGYTF
CDR3 DNA: TGTGCCAGCACCCCGGGCGCAGAAGCGGCCTATGGCTACACCTTC

V gene: TRBV7-9
J gene: TRBJ1-2
clone size: many
D gene: TRBD1
CDR3 protein: CASSSETGDYGYTF
CDR3 DNA: TGTGCCAGCAGCTCCGAGACAGGGGACTATGGCTACACCTTC

V gene: TRBV5-1
J gene: TRBJ2-1
clone size: few
D gene: -
CDR3 protein: CASSLRTDNEQFF
CDR3 DNA: TGCGCCAGCAGCTTGAGGACCGACAATGAGCAGTTCTTC

V gene: TRBV19
J gene: TRBJ2-2
clone size: few
D gene: -
CDR3 protein: CASSNQQTGELFF
CDR3 DNA: TGTGCCAGTAGCAACCAACAAACCGGGGAGCTGTTTTTT

V gene: TRBV20-1
J gene: TRBJ1-1
clone size: many
D gene: -
CDR3 protein: CSASSARGVNTEAFF
CDR3 DNA: TGCAGTGCTAGCTCCGCGAGGGGGGTGAACACTGAAGCTTTCTTT

V gene: TRBV20-1
J gene: TRBJ1-2
clone size: few
D gene: -
CDR3 protein: CSARPQWNYGYTF
CDR3 DNA: TGCAGTGCTAGGCCGCAATGGAACTATGGCTACACCTTC

V gene: TRBV20-1
J gene: TRBJ1-3
clone size: few
D gene: TRBD1
CDR3 protein: CSATRDSGNTIYF
CDR3 DNA: TGCAGTGCTACCCGGGACAGTGGAAACACCATATATTTT

V gene: TRBV12-3/TRBV12-4
J gene: TRBJ1-1
clone size: -
D gene: TRBD1
CDR3 protein: CASSLKGGQGATEAFF
CDR3 DNA: TGTGCCAGCAGTTTAAAGGGGGGGCAGGGGGCGACTGAAGCTTTCTTT

V gene: TRBV7-9
J gene: TRBJ2-5
clone size: many
D gene: TRBD2
CDR3 protein: CASSPPLAGVGAQYF
CDR3 DNA: TGTGCCAGCAGCCCTCCCCTAGCGGGGGTCGGGGCCCAGTACTTC

V gene: TRBV5-5
J gene: TRBJ1-1
clone size: -
D gene: TRBD1
CDR3 protein: CASSPQDRAIPEAFF
CDR3 DNA: TGTGCCAGCAGCCCCCAGGACAGGGCGATACCTGAAGCTTTCTTT

V gene: TRBV6-1
J gene: TRBJ1-1
clone size: -
D gene: -
CDR3 protein: CASSSQPPKNTEAFF
CDR3 DNA: TGTGCCAGCAGCTCACAGCCCCCAAAGAACACTGAAGCTTTCTTT

V gene: TRBV12-5
J gene: TRBJ1-2
clone size: many
D gene: -
CDR3 protein: CASGLTGFGYTF
CDR3 DNA: TGTGCTAGTGGGCTGACAGGTTTCGGCTACACCTTC

V gene: TRBV20-1
J gene: TRBJ1-6
clone size: few
D gene: TRBD1
CDR3 protein: CSAIFGTGAPNSPLHF
CDR3 DNA: TGCAGTGCAATCTTCGGGACAGGGGCGCCGAATTCACCCCTCCACTTT

V gene: TRBV7-9
J gene: TRBJ2-5
clone size: many
D gene: -
CDR3 protein: CASSLREAEETQYF
CDR3 DNA: TGTGCCAGCAGCTTGAGAGAGGCGGAAGAGACCCAGTACTTC

V gene: TRBV7-2
J gene: TRBJ2-3
clone size: few
D gene: -
CDR3 protein: CASSLGFRDTQYF
CDR3 DNA: TGTGCCAGCAGCTTAGGGTTCAGGGATACGCAGTATTTT

V gene: TRBV4-3
J gene: TRBJ1-5
clone size: few
D gene: -
CDR3 protein: CASSQDGVKQPQHF
CDR3 DNA: TGCGCCAGCAGCCAAGACGGGGTCAAGCAGCCCCAGCATTTT

V gene: TRBV20-1
J gene: TRBJ2-5
clone size: few
D gene: TRBD2
CDR3 protein: CSARISGGQETQYF
CDR3 DNA: TGCAGTGCTAGAATCAGCGGGGGCCAAGAGACCCAGTACTTC

V gene: TRBV29-1
J gene: TRBJ1-2
clone size: many
D gene: -
CDR3 protein: CSVELGFDYGYTF
CDR3 DNA: TGCAGCGTTGAATTGGGTTTCGACTATGGCTACACCTTC

V gene: TRBV27
J gene: TRBJ1-1
clone size: few
D gene: -
CDR3 protein: CASGQPHTEAFF
CDR3 DNA: TGTGCCAGCGGACAGCCTCACACTGAAGCTTTCTTT

V gene: TRBV29-1
J gene: TRBJ2-5
clone size: many
D gene: TRBD1
CDR3 protein: CSAHGAGGILRETQYF
CDR3 DNA: TGCAGCGCCCACGGGGCAGGGGGCATATTGAGAGAGACCCAGTACTTC

V gene: TRBV5-1
J gene: TRBJ1-4
clone size: few
D gene: TRBD1
CDR3 protein: CASSLVGQGVLTNEKLFF
CDR3 DNA: TGCGCCAGCAGCTTGGTTGGACAGGGGGTATTAACTAATGAAAAACTGTTTTTT

V gene: TRBV19
J gene: TRBJ1-4
clone size: -
D gene: -
CDR3 protein: CASSIRPNAGARNEKLFF
CDR3 DNA: TGTGCCAGTAGTATACGCCCCAACGCAGGGGCGCGGAATGAAAAACTGTTTTTT

V gene: TRBV7-3
J gene: TRBJ1-1
clone size: -
D gene: -
CDR3 protein: CASSLTGNGNTEAFF
CDR3 DNA: TGTGCCAGCAGCTTAACAGGTAATGGGAACACTGAAGCTTTCTTT

V gene: TRBV5-6
J gene: TRBJ1-1
clone size: many
D gene: -
CDR3 protein: CASSLGVRGTTEAFF
CDR3 DNA: TGTGCCAGCAGCTTGGGGGTCAGGGGTACCACTGAAGCTTTCTTT

V gene: TRBV10-3
J gene: TRBJ1-6
clone size: -
D gene: -
CDR3 protein: CAISEDGYSPLHF
CDR3 DNA: TGTGCCATCAGTGAGGACGGTTATTCACCCCTCCACTTT

V gene: TRBV20-1
J gene: TRBJ1-1
clone size: -
D gene: TRBD1
CDR3 protein: CSARPGTGPNTEAFF
CDR3 DNA: TGCAGTGCTAGGCCAGGGACAGGGCCGAACACTGAAGCTTTCTTT

V gene: TRBV28
J gene: TRBJ2-1
clone size: -
D gene: TRBD2
CDR3 protein: CASSFKRGGINEQFF
CDR3 DNA: TGTGCCAGCAGTTTCAAGCGGGGGGGCATTAATGAGCAGTTCTTC